This TCR beta chain was found in a study of T cell clonality in common variable immunodeficiency. Notes on the study in general: Fewer deletions and N-nucleotide insertions were reportedly seen in common variable immunodeficiency TCR beta sequences.

CDR1 and CDR2 (germline): SGHTA, FQGTGA. The junction had 8 bases not matched to a gene; V was cut back by 5 bases and J by 6 bases. The CDR3 runs 14 residues. This clone was seen a handful of times. Antigen specificity is unknown. Read data end 3 residues before the CDR3 end; the end is taken from the germline J gene. The table came from immunoSEQ multiplex PCR; TCRdb's copy has only in-frame clones and leaves some out. The sample contains about 23,000 clones, none of them singletons. The material sequenced was peripheral blood mononuclear cells. This sequence was found in a human donor with common variable immunodeficiency. The chain combines TRBV7-3 with TRBJ1-1, with 8 bases that match TRBD1. The DNA read from the CDR3 is TGTGCCAGCAGCAAGGGGACAGGCCTCCCTGAA. It codes for CASSKGTGLPE. The whole CDR3 protein reads CASSKGTGLPEAFF.